Below, 14 T cell receptor beta chains from the same sample are listed, as sequenced in a study of PD-L1 blockade in urothelial cancer. Repertoires were generated with immunoSEQ multiplex PCR, while TCRdb's copy carries only in-frame clones and drops some. The sample lists approximately 100,000 clones; about 89% were seen once. The sample was PBMCs, taken around atezolizumab (anti-PD-L1) treatment. The receptor source for this set is an elderly woman with urothelial cancer.

The chain employs TRBV4-2 and TRBJ2-3; 10 bases line up with TRBD2. This CDR3 has 16 residues. Losses at the gene ends were 0 bases for V and 5 bases for J; bases not matched to a gene: 5. The germline V gene has CDR1 LGHNA and CDR2 YNFKEQ. The CDR3 region is CASSQEGASGGDTQYF. CDR3 DNA: TGTGCCAGCAGCCAAGAAGGTGCTAGCGGGGGAGATACGCAGTATTTT.

This chain joins TRBV28 and TRBJ1-1; TRBD1 aligns across 12 bases. Germline V gene sequence: CDR1 MDHEN, CDR2 SYDVKM. This CDR3 has 16 residues. Trimming at V came to 6 bases and at J to 5 bases, leaving 10 bases not matched to a gene. This chain's CDR3 is CASSRGTGGIRTEAFF. The CDR3 nucleotides read TGTGCCAGCAGCCGGGGGACAGGGGGCATCAGGACTGAAGCTTTCTTT. Together with reference TRBV28 and TRBJ1-1, the CDR3 gives the full variable domain: DVKVTQSSRYLVKRTGEKVFLECVQDMDHENMFWYRQDPGLGLRLIYFSYDVKMKEKGDIPEGYSVSREKKERFSLILESASTNQTSMYLCASSRGTGGIRTEAFFGQGTRLTVV.

In nucleotides, the CDR3 is TGTGCCAGCAGCCAGGGGGCGAGAACCGGGGAGCTGTTTTTT. Residues: CASSQGARTGELFF. The chain couples TRBV28 to TRBJ2-2; the match to TRBD1 covers 8 bases. CDR1 and CDR2 (germline): MDHEN, SYDVKM. This CDR3 comprises 14 residues. The junction had 5 bases not matched to a gene; V was cut back by 6 bases and J by 5 bases.

V gene TRBV5-1 combines with J gene TRBJ2-6; 9 bases are a match to TRBD1. Germline CDR1 reads SGHRS; CDR2 reads YFSETQ. J gave up 0 bases and V 4 bases, and 11 bases lay outside the gene matches. The CDR3 consists of 19 residues. In DNA form, the CDR3 reads TGCGCCAGCAGCCAGACAGGGGGTTCACCTTACTCTGGGGCCAACGTCCTGACTTTC. This encodes CASSQTGGSPYSGANVLTF.

In DNA, the CDR3 is TGTGCCAGCTCGGGAGGGGACAGGGGTTCGGATACGCAGTATTTT. It specifies CASSGGDRGSDTQYF. The rearrangement joins TRBV5-4 to TRBJ2-3; 10 nucleotides match TRBD1. J was trimmed by 6 bases and V by 7 bases; bases with no gene match: 11. Germline V gene sequence: CDR1 SGHNT, CDR2 YYREEE (reference sequence). This CDR3 has 15 residues.

V and J are TRBV2 and TRBJ2-5; D is undetermined. Trimming cost V 7 bases and J 0 bases, with 18 bases left between them. This CDR3 spans 16 amino acids. CDR1 and CDR2 from the germline V gene are SNHLY and FYNNEI. The CDR3 loop reads CASIQSKPKHQETQYF. The CDR3 region has the DNA TGTGCCAGCATACAGAGCAAACCGAAGCACCAAGAGACCCAGTACTTC.

The genes are TRBV19 and TRBJ2-3; 8 bases are a match to TRBD1. The CDR3 extends over 14 amino acids. CDR1 and CDR2 from the germline V gene are LNHDA and SQIVND (reference sequence). V was clipped by 10 bases and J by 1 base; unmatched bases: 7. For the CDR3, the DNA is TGTGCCACCCAGAGACAGGGGCGCACAGATACGCAGTATTTT. This codes for CATQRQGRTDTQYF.

The chain has TRBV5-1 and TRBJ2-3, with a tentative D call TRBD1 (6 bases). Trimming removed 3 bases at V and 0 bases at J, with 14 bases between. CDR3 length: 16 residues. CDR1 is SGHRS, CDR2 YFSETQ, per germline. CDR3 DNA: TGCGCCAGCAGCTGGAGGACAGTTTCTAGCACAGATACGCAGTATTTT. Translation gives CASSWRTVSSTDTQYF.

This clone was seen only a few times. V is TRBV6-1 and J is TRBJ2-3, with TRBD1 identical over 9 bases. V was pared by 3 bases and J by 3 bases, with 4 bases of the junction left unmatched. The V gene's germline CDR1 is MNHNS and CDR2 SASEGT. The CDR3 loop spans 15 amino acids. In nucleotides, the CDR3 is TGTGCCAGCAGTGAGAATGGACAGGGGACAGATACGCAGTATTTT. It is translated as CASSENGQGTDTQYF.

J is TRBJ1-1 and V is TRBV10-3, with 7 bases matching TRBD1. CDR3 length equals 14 residues. After removal of 6 bases from V and 2 bases from J, the junction contained 6 bases not matched to a gene. Germline V gene lookup returns CDR1 ENHRY and CDR2 SYGVKD. CDR3 sequence reads: CAISLTGTNTEAFF. In nucleotides, the CDR3 is TGTGCCATCAGCCTGACAGGGACCAACACTGAAGCTTTCTTT.

This CDR3 is CASSQSEPGGWNEQYF. The CDR3 region has the DNA TGCGCCAGCAGTCAATCGGAGCCAGGGGGCTGGAACGAGCAGTACTTC. The rearrangement joins TRBV23-1 to TRBJ2-7; the match to TRBD1 covers 8 bases. TRBV23-1 falls under the ORF class, with uncertain function. The junction had 9 bases not matched to a gene; V was cut back by 0 bases and J by 5 bases. CDR3 length: 16 residues.

The V and J genes are TRBV7-2 and TRBJ1-1; 8 bases fit TRBD1. The CDR3 consists of 14 residues. V trimming: 6 bases; J trimming: 1 base; junction bases outside the gene matches: 4. Germline CDR1 SGHTA, CDR2 FQGNSA. This chain's CDR3 is CASRPGQGNTEAFF. The CDR3 nucleotides are TGTGCCAGCAGGCCCGGACAGGGGAACACTGAAGCTTTCTTT.

This clone was observed a few times. This sequence joins TRBV27 and TRBJ2-1, with D unclear. The V end lost 4 bases, the J end lost 2 bases, and 9 bases lay between the germline ends. The germline gives CDR1 MNHEY, CDR2 SMNVEV (reference sequence). The CDR3 has 14 amino acids. CDR3 coding DNA: TGTGCCAGCAGTTCAATAGTCGCCTACAATGAGCAGTTCTTC. As protein: CASSSIVAYNEQFF.

The rearrangement links TRBV11-2 to TRBJ2-1, with 8 bases aligning to TRBD2. V lost 5 bases and J lost 4; bases outside the gene matches: 4. This CDR3 is 14 amino acids long. Germline CDR1 is SGHAT and CDR2 is FQNNGV. Here the CDR3 reads CASSPTGGYNEQFF. The CDR3 DNA sequence: TGTGCCAGCAGCCCCACGGGAGGGTACAATGAGCAGTTCTTC. The variable domain in full, with the rest retrieved from reference TRBV11-2 and TRBJ2-1, is EAGVAQSPRYKIIEKRQSVAFWCNPISGHATLYWYQQILGQGPKLLIQFQNNGVVDDSQLPKDRFSAERLKGVDSTLKIQPAKLEDSAVYLCASSPTGGYNEQFFGPGTRLTVL.